The TCR beta chain under discussion was sequenced for a study of cytomegalovirus exposure and HLA in healthy donors (dated by TCRdb to 2015 to 2018). The study in broad terms: An earlier analysis of about 530 of the donors reported 276 Gb of sequence data and 117 million unique TCR beta sequences obtained from around 180 million T cells. An early release that covered several hundred HLA-typed donors contained about 300 gigabases of sequencing data and about 93 million unique TCR sequences. Of the approximately 400 genotyped donors, 75% to 85% were placed in the genetic ancestry cluster associated with self-reported Caucasian donors. The study aimed to test whether cataloging public T cell receptors could reveal signatures of past pathogen exposure. The study profiled the T cell repertoires of approximately 700 subjects by immunosequencing and related them to cytomegalovirus serostatus. In addition to the first cohort of roughly 700 subjects, a separate validation cohort of over 90 different subjects was used. High-throughput TCR immunosequencing, statistical association of individual TCRs with disease status, and machine learning were combined to predict cytomegalovirus infection status. A later analysis re-analyzed previously published TCR beta repertoires from 650 to 800 donors and added high-resolution HLA genotyping to study TCR occurrence patterns. Rather than drawing on any new phenotypic data, the later analysis identified candidate immune exposures from TCR beta sequences and the way those sequences occurred across donors. An earlier analysis of some 500 of the donors applied high-throughput TCR beta sequencing to assess whether each TCR beta V gene segment acted as functional or pseudogenic. Donor age, sex, ethnicity and CMV serostatus were collected together with the repertoire data. Genome-wide SNP genotypes for about three fifths of the 666 donors were used in a later genetic analysis, which treated that subset as a discovery cohort. All discovery cohort repertoires had been generated using a single sequencing platform. Class I and class II HLA loci were covered by the typing at four-digit resolution. Typing coverage varied by locus: roughly 629-640 donors for A, B, C, DRB1 and DQB1; roughly 520 for DQA1; over 600 for DPA1; under 490 for DPB1. Roughly five DR-DQ haplotypes were treated as single units for association and clustering because of strong linkage in the cohort. Across approximately 400 genotyped donors of the cohort, an average of roughly 200,000 unique TCR beta nucleotide sequences per donor were sequenced, and roughly 20% of those sequences were non-productive.

Library preparation used the immunoSEQ multiplex PCR assay. The multiplex PCR relied on a mix of 60 forward primers for TCR Vbeta segments and 13 reverse primers for TCR Jbeta segments. The CDR3 region of rearranged TCR beta genes was amplified from genomic DNA with a multiplex PCR assay. The amplified TCR beta libraries were sequenced on the Illumina HiSeq System as 87-base-pair reads. The study's processing was this. A later analysis tallied 70 million to 100 million unique TCR beta chains across the approximately 670 repertoires, and some 10 million of those chains were shared by two or more donors. Raw reads were error-corrected and collapsed into unique sequences by a nearest-neighbor algorithm in which closely related sequences were merged to remove PCR and sequencing errors. V, D and J gene segments were assigned by aligning CDR3 sequences to IMGT reference sequences. For a sequence to be retained, at least a six-nucleotide match to both a V gene segment and a J gene segment was required. Rearrangements were classified as productive when the CDR3 lacked stop codons and remained in frame with V and J, and all other rearrangements were classified as non-productive. Following IMGT convention, CDR3 was defined as the stretch from the second conserved V-encoded cysteine to the conserved J-encoded phenylalanine. Sequences without an unambiguous match to a single V gene segment were excluded from the earlier analysis of about 600 of the donors. In an earlier analysis of several hundred of the donors, V segments were called functional above 56.7% productive rearrangements and were called segregating when the between-donor standard deviation exceeded 5%. To diagnose cytomegalovirus status from the catalog of TCR beta chain sequences, a statistical classification framework was built. In a later analysis, V and J genes were assigned by comparing TCR nucleotide sequences against IMGT/GENE-DB human TR gene sequences. A later analysis assigned CDR3 sequences and most-parsimonious VDJ recombination scenarios with the TCRdist pipeline. In a later analysis, each TCR beta chain was defined by its CDR3 amino acid sequence together with its V-gene family, and reads without a unique V-gene family were excluded. As a way to deal with suspected cross-contamination and a sequencing artifact, a later analysis dropped roughly 600 nucleotide sequences that were highly shared and had low generation probability. In a later analysis, a clonal expansion index was calculated for each public chain from normalized within-repertoire ranks of inferred template counts. In a later analysis, generation probabilities were computed with a VDJ recombination model fitted to out-of-frame rearrangements, and the resulting probabilities were checked against IGoR. Hypergeometric tests were used in a later analysis to score TCR-TCR, TCR-HLA and TCR-CMV co-occurrence, with a repertoire-size bias correction applied to the TCR pairs. In a later analysis, false discovery rates were estimated by permuting HLA or CMV assignments 20 times. In a later analysis, co-occurring TCRs were grouped with DBSCAN, and TCRdist sequence similarity was added when clustering was performed within HLA-allele-positive subsets. Co-occurrence clustering excluded repertoires with fewer than 30,000 or more than 120,000 public chains, plus five with anomalous nucleotide sharing. The source is immuneACCESS, and TCRdb retained only in-frame sequences with V and J called. Part of the clones is not carried over; for the studies checked, unresolved V genes explain less than half of this, and the remainder is unexplained. That table gives V, J and clone size, and the DNA gave D and trimming. The sample has under 85,000 clones on record, around 70% of them singletons. Around a fifth of the sample lies in the top ten.

In total, approximately 610 healthy bone marrow donors made up the cohort. At the time of sampling, every cohort member was nominally healthy, though immune exposures that went unrecorded were likely present. The donor was CMV seropositive and was included in the group of some 290 seropositive cohort members. Every donor gave a peripheral blood sample, and the peripheral blood mononuclear cells from that sample were used for TCR beta sequencing. The Qiagen DNeasy Blood Extraction Kit was used to extract genomic DNA from the blood cell samples. This clone was recorded once. It lacks a known antigen. No base quality values were provided; no much bigger clone lies one nucleotide off. Here is what the overall study found, with its caveats: Because HLA typing was missing for some donors at each locus, association tests included only the typed subset. In a later analysis, TCR association rates were found to vary across HLA loci, with the most associated TCRs seen for DRB1 alleles and the fewest for HLA-C alleles. A further reported finding was that TCR beta sequences accurately predicted the HLA-A and HLA-B alleles for most subjects in the first cohort. A later analysis found that most CMV-associated TCR beta chains appeared HLA-restricted, with HLA associations seemingly driven largely by CMV exposure. In the study, approximately 160 TCR beta chains were listed as associated with cytomegalovirus. According to a later analysis, parvovirus B19, influenza, CMV and Epstein-Barr virus appeared linked to several top co-occurrence clusters. According to the authors, the approach could potentially be generalized to other disease states and immunological phenotypes. The presence/absence analyses assumed that sequencing depth was roughly uniform across donors, and that assumption may not be true. The classifier was reported to diagnose cytomegalovirus status with high specificity and sensitivity in both the original cohort and the validation cohort. Only TCR beta chains were sequenced in this cohort, and the absence of alpha or paired-chain data limited detectable features. Strong co-occurrence of HLA alleles, especially DR and DQ, made assigning TCR associations to individual alleles difficult. A later analysis associated about 16,000 TCR beta sequences with specific HLA alleles at a false discovery rate of 0.05. Immune exposure information for the cohort was limited to CMV serostatus. Linkage disequilibrium might explain the correlated functional status among segregating V segments, but an unknown experimental factor could not be ruled out. Most TCR sequences were observed very rarely across donors, whereas some public TCRs were present in many individuals. A few of the identified cytomegalovirus-associated TCR beta chains were confirmed in vitro to be specific for cytomegalovirus antigens. Compared with the roughly 710-donor mean, donors in an Asian-associated ancestry cluster had fewer N-insertions in productive TCRs, according to a later genetic analysis. A cluster of highly shared sequence variants was judged likely to be a technical artifact of the sequencing pipeline. Roughly 17 rarely observed V segments, including chromosome 9 orphons, were excluded from the earlier analysis of a few hundred of the donors because counts were too low. An earlier analysis of around 500 of the donors showed that most TCR beta V segments appeared in productive rearrangements either about 90% or about 30% of the time, which broadly matched IMGT annotations. In a later analysis, HLA-associated TCR beta chains showed more clonal expansion and lower generation probabilities than non-associated chains that were equally common. Because the 87-base-pair reads could not distinguish some IMGT-functional V segments, including TRBV6-2 and TRBV6-3, those segments were excluded. A later genetic analysis associated a missense DCLRE1C variant with V-gene and J-gene trimming of TCR beta chains, and an independent cohort replicated the association.

V loses 4 bases, J loses 5 bases, and the germline ends lie 12 bases apart. Inclusive of the bounding cysteine and phenylalanine, the CDR3 is 14 residues long. The DNA shown is the 42-base CDR3, in frame from base 1. For CDR1 and CDR2, the germline V gene lists ENHRY and SYGVKD. This TCR came from a woman in her thirties in good health and CMV-seropositive. Sequencing was performed on PBMCs. The sequence is built from TRBV10-3 and TRBJ2-1; the D gene is perhaps TRBD2, from 6 matching bases. The CDR3 protein sequence reads: CAISGPGEHNEQFF. Here is the DNA: TGTGCCATCAGTGGACCGGGGGAACACAATGAGCAGTTCTTC.